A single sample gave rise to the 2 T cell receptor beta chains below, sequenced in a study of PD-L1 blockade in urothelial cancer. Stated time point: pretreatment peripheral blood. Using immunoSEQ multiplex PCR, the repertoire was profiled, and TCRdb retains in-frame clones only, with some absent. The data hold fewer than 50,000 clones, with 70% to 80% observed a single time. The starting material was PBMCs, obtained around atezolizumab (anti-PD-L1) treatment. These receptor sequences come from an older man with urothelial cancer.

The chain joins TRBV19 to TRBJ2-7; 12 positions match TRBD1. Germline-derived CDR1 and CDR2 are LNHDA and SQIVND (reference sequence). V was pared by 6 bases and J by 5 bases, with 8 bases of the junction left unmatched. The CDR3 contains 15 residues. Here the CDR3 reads CASSHWDRGLDEQYF. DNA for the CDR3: TGTGCCAGTAGCCATTGGGACAGGGGGCTGGACGAGCAGTACTTC.

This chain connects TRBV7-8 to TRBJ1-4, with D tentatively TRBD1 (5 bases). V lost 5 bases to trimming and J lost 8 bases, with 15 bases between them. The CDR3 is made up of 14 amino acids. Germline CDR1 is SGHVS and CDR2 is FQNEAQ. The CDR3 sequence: CASSQAPRGEKLFF. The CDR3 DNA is TGTGCCAGCAGCCAGGCCCCACGGGGGGAAAAACTGTTTTTT.